The 23 T cell receptor beta chains in this list originate from one sample, sequenced in a study of identical twins. TCRdb passed the 5' RACE reads through MiXCR, listing each CDR3 protein once. This table has over 600,000 distinct CDR3 sequences, around 20% appearing once. Separately, the same data were catalogued under a study of T cells expressing NK-cell markers.

The sample taken for sequencing was PBMCs. The origin of the receptors is a young woman in good health.

Only a few counts were recorded for this clonotype. The V call is TRBV7-9, the J call TRBJ2-7; D is perhaps TRBD1 (5 bases). Germline V gene sequence: CDR1 SEHNR, CDR2 FQNEAQ (reference sequence). The CDR3 covers 14 residues. V gave up 2 bases and J gave up 0 bases, with 8 bases separating them. CDR3 nucleotides: TGTGCCAGCAGCTTAACGGACAACTCCTACGAGCAGTACTTC. It specifies CASSLTDNSYEQYF.

V is TRBV7-2 and J is TRBJ2-1; TRBD2 matches at 14 bases. From germline, CDR1 is SGHTA and CDR2 FQGNSA. V shed 5 bases, J shed 12 bases, and the junction held 9 bases outside the gene matches. The CDR3 is 15 residues long. Here the CDR3 DNA reads TGTGCCAGCAGCCAGGGACTAGCGGGGGCCGTAGGGCAGTTCTTC. Residues: CASSQGLAGAVGQFF.

CDR3 in DNA: TGTGCCACCAGCAGAGTTTCATCCACCTACGAGCAGTACTTC. Protein: CATSRVSSTYEQYF. The rearrangement uses TRBV15 and TRBJ2-7; D gene uncertain. V gave up 1 base and J gave up 2 bases, with 9 bases separating them. CDR1 is LNHNV, CDR2 YYDKDF, per germline (reference sequence). This CDR3 comprises 14 residues.

The rearrangement joins TRBV7-8 to TRBJ2-3; tentatively, D is TRBD1 or TRBD2 (6 bases each). The CDR3 loop spans 13 amino acids. The germline CDR1 and CDR2 sequences are SGHVS and FQNEAQ. The ends were cut back, 5 bases at V and 8 bases at J, with 14 bases in the middle. The DNA of the CDR3 is TGTGCCAGCAGCGCCGGGGGCTCAGGTACGCAGTATTTT. Protein product: CASSAGGSGTQYF.

The chain is built from TRBV20-1 and TRBJ2-5; 12 bases map to TRBD2. The V and J ends lost 5 bases and 7 bases, in that order; junction bases with no gene match: 14. This CDR3 has 16 amino acids. CDR1 DFQATT and CDR2 SNEGSKA come from the germline V gene (reference sequence). The CDR3 protein is CSAAAETSGGRGTQYF. Here the CDR3 DNA reads TGCAGTGCTGCCGCCGAGACTAGCGGGGGTCGGGGGACCCAGTACTTC.

The CDR3 protein is CASRGTLGGRAGNTIYF. DNA for the CDR3: TGTGCCAGCAGAGGGACGTTGGGAGGAAGAGCTGGAAACACCATATATTTT. The V and J genes are TRBV6-1 and TRBJ1-3; D is perhaps TRBD1 (5 bases). Germline V lookup: CDR1 MNHNS, CDR2 SASEGT. The V end lost 6 bases, the J end lost 2 bases, and 20 bases lay between the germline ends. CDR3 length: 17 amino acids.

Many counts were recorded for this clonotype. V is TRBV9 and J is TRBJ2-7; 7 bases align to TRBD1. The CDR3 is 14 residues long. The germline V gene encodes CDR1 SGDLS and CDR2 YYNGEE. The J segment lost 2 bases and the V segment lost 0 bases, leaving 2 bases of the junction unmatched. CDR3 amino acids: CASSVGGGTYEQYF. The CDR3 coding sequence is TGTGCCAGCAGCGTAGGAGGGGGCACCTACGAGCAGTACTTC.

The chain combines TRBV29-1 with TRBJ2-4; 9 nucleotides line up with TRBD2. The CDR3 has 16 amino acids. Trimming removed 1 base from V and 8 bases from J; junction bases left unmatched: 12. Germline CDR1 is SQVTM and CDR2 is ANQGSEA. CDR3 sequence: CSVEVSGGPGVHIQYF. The DNA for the CDR3 is TGCAGCGTTGAAGTTAGCGGGGGTCCCGGGGTGCACATTCAGTACTTC.

The rearrangement links TRBV5-1 to TRBJ1-1; TRBD1 agrees at 8 bases. CDR3 length: 15 residues. Germline V gene sequence: CDR1 SGHRS, CDR2 YFSETQ. V shed 0 bases, J shed 7 bases, and the junction held 8 bases outside the gene matches. The CDR3 reads CASSLVSGGLGEAFF. The CDR3 coding sequence is TGCGCCAGCAGCTTGGTGTCAGGGGGCTTGGGTGAAGCTTTCTTT.

This chain uses TRBV7-9 with TRBJ2-7; TRBD2 matches 13 bases. Trimming took 4 bases from V and 5 from J; bases not matched to a gene: 5. Germline CDR1 SEHNR, CDR2 FQNEAQ (reference sequence). This CDR3 has 15 residues. The CDR3: CASSWTSGRINEQYF. In DNA, the CDR3 is TGTGCCAGCAGCTGGACTAGCGGGAGAATCAACGAGCAGTACTTC.

In this sample, this clonotype turned up a few times. The V call is TRBV5-1, the J call TRBJ1-2; TRBD1 matches 7 bases. Losses at the gene ends were 1 base for V and 7 bases for J; bases not matched to a gene: 10. The germline CDR1 and CDR2 sequences are SGHRS and YFSETQ. The CDR3 has 15 amino acids. CDR3 nucleotides: TGCGCCAGCAGCTTGTTTCGTGGGACAGCCCTTGGCTACACCTTC. As protein: CASSLFRGTALGYTF.

This rearrangement joins TRBV5-6 to TRBJ2-7; 13 bases fit TRBD2. The J segment lost 5 bases and the V segment lost 3 bases, leaving 8 bases of the junction unmatched. The germline V gene encodes CDR1 SGHDT and CDR2 YYEEEE. This CDR3 contains 16 residues. CDR3 in amino acids: CASSSRTSGSSNEQYF. DNA for the CDR3: TGTGCCAGCAGCTCGCGGACTAGCGGGAGTTCCAACGAGCAGTACTTC.

Worth noting for this clonotype: A much bigger clone sits one base away, suggesting this may be a read error. The chain links TRBV9 to TRBJ2-1; D gene unclear. V lost 3 bases and J 0 bases, leaving 10 bases between the germline ends. Germline-derived CDR1 and CDR2 are SGDLS and YYNGEE. CDR3 length: 15 amino acids. This CDR3 reads CASSGLTLSYNEQFF. DNA for the CDR3: TGTGCCAGCAGCGGACTGACCCTCTCCTACAATGAGCAGTTCTTC.

A few counts support this clonotype. The chain recombines TRBV5-1 with TRBJ2-3, with 11 bases that match TRBD2. V lost 0 bases and J lost 5; bases outside the gene matches: 8. The V gene's germline CDR1 is SGHRS and CDR2 YFSETQ. The CDR3 has 17 amino acids. The CDR3 region has the DNA TGCGCCAGCAGCTTGGAGGGCCTAGCGGGAGGAGGAGATACGCAGTATTTT. Translation gives CASSLEGLAGGGDTQYF.

The gene calls are TRBV9 and TRBJ1-3, with D perhaps matching TRBD1 (5 bases). Trimming pared 0 bases from V and 2 bases from J, leaving 9 bases between. The CDR3 extends over 15 amino acids. Germline loops: CDR1 SGDLS, CDR2 YYNGEE. The CDR3 region has the DNA TGTGCCAGCAGCGTAGATGGGGGAGCTGGAAACACCATATATTTT. It translates to CASSVDGGAGNTIYF.

This clonotype was counted only a few times. The CDR3 coding sequence is TGTGCCAGCAGCCCCCGGGAAAGAGCAGATACGCAGTATTTT. It yields the protein CASSPRERADTQYF. This chain connects TRBV7-2 to TRBJ2-3, with TRBD2 as a possible D gene (5 bases). This CDR3 has 14 residues. CDR1 SGHTA and CDR2 FQGNSA come from the germline V gene. Trimming cost V 5 bases and J 4 bases, with 13 bases left between them.

In its sample, this clonotype was seen many times. The chain carries TRBV12-3 or TRBV12-4 and TRBJ1-1, with D uncertain. This CDR3 contains 13 residues. V dropped 7 bases and J dropped 8 bases, with 17 bases sitting between them. CDR3 DNA sequence: TGTGCCAGCACCGTAGACGGACGGAGGGAAGCTTTCTTT. This encodes CASTVDGRREAFF.

This clonotype was detected a few times. The chain is built from TRBV4-1 and TRBJ2-1; a weak D match, TRBD2 (6 bases). Germline V CDR1 and CDR2: MGHRA, YSYEKL. V lost 3 bases and J lost 9, with 18 bases in between. The CDR3 consists of 15 residues. The CDR3 sequence: CASSQSRGGVVEQFF. As DNA, the CDR3 is TGCGCCAGCAGCCAGTCCCGTGGAGGGGTGGTTGAGCAGTTCTTC.

The table lists this clonotype with a few counts. The rearrangement links TRBV11-2 to TRBJ1-2; D call uncertain. The CDR3 runs 12 residues. Deletions cut 0 bases from V and 8 bases from J, with 7 bases between. CDR1 and CDR2 from the germline V gene are SGHAT and FQNNGV. The CDR3, as DNA: TGTGCCAGCAGCTTAGACAGGAGAGGCTACACCTTC. Amino acids: CASSLDRRGYTF.

This clonotype was observed at least ten times. This chain connects TRBV12-3 or TRBV12-4 to TRBJ2-5; D gene unclear. CDR3 length: 14 residues. The V end lost 5 bases, the J end lost 4 bases, and 14 bases lay between the germline ends. Here the CDR3 reads CASSRMGGGETQYF. CDR3 nucleotide sequence: TGTGCCAGCAGTCGGATGGGCGGTGGAGAGACCCAGTACTTC.

This clonotype came up a few times. The chain has TRBV6-1 and TRBJ1-6; 8 bases fit TRBD1. CDR1 is MNHNS, CDR2 SASEGT, per germline. The trim removed 6 bases at V and 9 bases at J, leaving 10 bases unmatched. The CDR3 extends over 15 amino acids. In nucleotides, the CDR3 is TGTGCCAGCAGCCCGACCGAAACAGGGGGTTCACCCCTCCACTTT. It encodes CASSPTETGGSPLHF.

This clonotype was recorded at least ten times. V and J are TRBV20-1 and TRBJ1-1; D gene ambiguous. CDR3 size: 13 residues. The germline CDR1 and CDR2 sequences are DFQATT and SNEGSKA (reference sequence). Trimming left V 6 bases short and J 0 bases short, with 11 bases between. The DNA of the CDR3 is TGCAGTGCACGACCGATCATGAACACTGAAGCTTTCTTT. Translated: CSARPIMNTEAFF.

This clonotype was seen a few times. The chain joins TRBV5-6 to TRBJ1-6; D possibly corresponds to TRBD1 (5 bases). Trimming stripped 3 bases from V and 8 bases from J, with 18 bases between. The CDR3 totals 16 residues. Germline-derived CDR1 and CDR2 are SGHDT and YYEEEE. The CDR3 bases are TGTGCCAGCAGCTCGGGATGGGGCGGTGGGGATTCACCCCTCCACTTT. Protein sequence: CASSSGWGGGDSPLHF. The variable domain in full, completed from reference TRBV5-6 and TRBJ1-6, reads DAGVTQSPTHLIKTRGQQVTLRCSPKSGHDTVSWYQQALGQGPQFIFQYYEEEERQRGNFPDRFSGHQFPNYSSELNVNALLLGDSALYLCASSSGWGGGDSPLHFGNGTRLTVT.